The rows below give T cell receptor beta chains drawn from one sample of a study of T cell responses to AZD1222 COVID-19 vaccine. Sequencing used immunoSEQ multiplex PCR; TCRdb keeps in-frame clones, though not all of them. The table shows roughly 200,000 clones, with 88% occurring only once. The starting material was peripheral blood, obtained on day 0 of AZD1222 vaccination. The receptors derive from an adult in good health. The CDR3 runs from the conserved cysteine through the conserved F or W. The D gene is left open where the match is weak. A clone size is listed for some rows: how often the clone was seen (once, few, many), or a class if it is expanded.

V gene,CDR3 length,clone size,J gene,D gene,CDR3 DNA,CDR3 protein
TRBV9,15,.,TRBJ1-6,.,TGTGCCAGCAGCGTAGACTTACCGGATAATTCACCCCTCCACTTT,CASSVDLPDNSPLHF
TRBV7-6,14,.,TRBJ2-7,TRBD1,TGTGCCAGCAGCTCCGGGACAGGGGGCTACGAGCAGTACTTC,CASSSGTGGYEQYF
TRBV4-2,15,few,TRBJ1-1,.,TGTGCCAGCAGCCAAGATTATGGGCGGAGTAGTGAAGCTTTCTTT,CASSQDYGRSSEAFF
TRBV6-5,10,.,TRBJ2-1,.,TGTGCCAGCGGGTACAATGAGCAGTTCTTC,CASGYNEQFF
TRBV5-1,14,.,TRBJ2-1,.,TGCGCCAGCAGTTTGTCGGTCGGAGGTAATGAGCAGTTCTTC,CASSLSVGGNEQFF
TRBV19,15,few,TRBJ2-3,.,TGTGCCAGTAGTCGCCTGGAGGCCCACACAGATACGCAGTATTTT,CASSRLEAHTDTQYF
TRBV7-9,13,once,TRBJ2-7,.,TGTGCCAGCAGCTTAGGCGGAACCTACGAGCAGTACTTC,CASSLGGTYEQYF
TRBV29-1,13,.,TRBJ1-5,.,TGCAGCGTCCAACAGGCTAGCAATCAGCCCCAGCATTTT,CSVQQASNQPQHF
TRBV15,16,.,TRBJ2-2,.,TGTGCCACCAGCAGAGATCTGGGAGGGGGCACCGGGGAGCTGTTTTTT,CATSRDLGGGTGELFF
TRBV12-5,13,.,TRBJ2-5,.,TGTGCTAGTGGTTTGAAGGGTTGGGAGACCCAGTACTTC,CASGLKGWETQYF
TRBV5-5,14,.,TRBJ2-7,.,TGTGCCAGCAGCCCCACAGGGACCCCCTACGAGCAGTACTTC,CASSPTGTPYEQYF
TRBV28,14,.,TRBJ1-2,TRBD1,TGTGCCAGCAGCTGGGGACAGGGAGACTATGGCTACACCTTC,CASSWGQGDYGYTF
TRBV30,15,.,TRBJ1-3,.,TGTGCCTGGAGTTTCGAACGAGGGATTGGAAACACCATATATTTT,CAWSFERGIGNTIYF
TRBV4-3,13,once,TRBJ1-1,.,TGCGCCAGCAGCCCCGGACTAAACACTGAAGCTTTCTTT,CASSPGLNTEAFF
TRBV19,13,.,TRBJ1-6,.,TGTGCCAGTAATGGGGACATTAATTCACCCCTCCACTTT,CASNGDINSPLHF
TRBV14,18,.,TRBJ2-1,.,TGTGCCAGCAGCCAAGAATGGGGCAGGATCCGTCCTCGGAATGAGCAGTTCTTC,CASSQEWGRIRPRNEQFF
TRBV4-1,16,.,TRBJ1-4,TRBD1,TGCGCCAGCAGGGAGGGACAGGGGGGTTTAAATGAAAAACTGTTTTTT,CASREGQGGLNEKLFF
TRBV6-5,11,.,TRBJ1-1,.,TGTGCCACCCAGAGGAACACTGAAGCTTTCTTT,CATQRNTEAFF
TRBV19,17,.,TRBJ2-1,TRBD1,TGTGCCAGTAGTATCGGGCCCGACAGGGGGGCCTACAATGAGCAGTTCTTC,CASSIGPDRGAYNEQFF
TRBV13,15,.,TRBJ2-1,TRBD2,TGTGCCAGCAGCCGTAGCGGGGGGGCCGGCGATGAGCAGTTCTTC,CASSRSGGAGDEQFF
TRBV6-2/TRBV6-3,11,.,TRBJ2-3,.,TGTGCCAGCAGTTACCTCCTAGAGCAGTATTTT,CASSYLLEQYF
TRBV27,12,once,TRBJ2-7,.,TGTGCCAGCAGTTTCAAGGGCTACGAGCAGTACTTC,CASSFKGYEQYF
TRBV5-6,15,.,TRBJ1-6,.,TGTGCCAGCAGCTTGGCCCATGGTTATAATTCACCCCTCCACTTT,CASSLAHGYNSPLHF
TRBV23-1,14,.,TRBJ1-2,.,TGCGCCAGCAGTCAATCGGGGGCACTCTATGGCTACACCTTC,CASSQSGALYGYTF
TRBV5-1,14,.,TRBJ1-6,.,TGCGCCAGCAGCGCGGACAGCCTTAATTCACCCCTCCACTTT,CASSADSLNSPLHF
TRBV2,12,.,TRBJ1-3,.,TGTGCCAGCAGGCCAGCGGGAAACACCATATATTTT,CASRPAGNTIYF
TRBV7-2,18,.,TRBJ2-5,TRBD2,TGTGCCAGCAGCCTCCGGGGGGTAGCGGGGACGTACCAAGAGACCCAGTACTTC,CASSLRGVAGTYQETQYF
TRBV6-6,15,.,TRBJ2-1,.,TGTGCCAGCAGTTACTCTGGCAGGGACTACAATGAGCAGTTCTTC,CASSYSGRDYNEQFF
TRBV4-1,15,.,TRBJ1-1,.,TGCGCCAGCAGCCAAGATCGTGGCGCTTTGTCTGAAGCTTTCTTT,CASSQDRGALSEAFF
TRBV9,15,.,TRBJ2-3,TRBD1,TGTGCCAGCAGCGACCGGGACAGGGGGCGGCCTGCGCAGTATTTT,CASSDRDRGRPAQYF
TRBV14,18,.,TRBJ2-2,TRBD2,TGTGCCAGCAGCCAAGTTGGCGGGGGGTTGAAGAACACCGGGGAGCTGTTTTTT,CASSQVGGGLKNTGELFF
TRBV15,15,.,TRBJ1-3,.,TGTGCCACCAGCAGCCCCGGGAGGGGTAAAAACACCATATATTTT,CATSSPGRGKNTIYF
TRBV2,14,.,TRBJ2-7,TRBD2,TGTGCCAGCAGTCAAAGCGGGGGACCCTACGAGCAGTACTTC,CASSQSGGPYEQYF
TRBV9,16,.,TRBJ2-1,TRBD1,TGTGCCAGCAGTTTTCGGACAGGTGTATCCTACAATGAGCAGTTCTTC,CASSFRTGVSYNEQFF
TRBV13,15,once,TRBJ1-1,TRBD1,TGTGCCAGCAGCAGCGGACAGGGGGCCGCGGCTGAAGCTTTCTTT,CASSSGQGAAAEAFF
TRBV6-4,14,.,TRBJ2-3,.,TGTGCCAGCAGTCGACAGGCCACCACAGATACGCAGTATTTT,CASSRQATTDTQYF
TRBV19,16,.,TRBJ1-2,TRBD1,TGTGCCAGTAGTTTAACCCACCGGGACAGCACCTATGGCTACACCTTC,CASSLTHRDSTYGYTF
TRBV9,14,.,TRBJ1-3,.,TGTGCCAGCAGCGAGACAGGATCTGGAAACACCATATATTTT,CASSETGSGNTIYF
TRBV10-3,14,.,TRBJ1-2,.,TGTGCCATCAGTGAGCTGGGGGCCGACTATGGCTACACCTTC,CAISELGADYGYTF
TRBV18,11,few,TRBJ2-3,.,TGTGCCAGCTCCCTCACAGATACGCAGTATTTT,CASSLTDTQYF
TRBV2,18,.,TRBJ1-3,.,TGTGCCAGCAGTGAGTTGAGTCCCAACGGCATAGGAGGAAACACCATATATTTT,CASSELSPNGIGGNTIYF
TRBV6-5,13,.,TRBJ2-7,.,TGTGCCAGCAGTTCCGGGACACCTTACGAGCAGTACTTC,CASSSGTPYEQYF
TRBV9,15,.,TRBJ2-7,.,TGTGCCAGCAGCACCTTCGACGGACACGGCTACGAGCAGTACTTC,CASSTFDGHGYEQYF
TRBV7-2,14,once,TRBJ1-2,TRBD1,TGTGCCAGCAGCAAGGACAGGAGGGGCTATGGCTACACCTTC,CASSKDRRGYGYTF
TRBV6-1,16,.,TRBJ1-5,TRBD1,TGTGCCAGCAGTGCATCCGGGACAGTTAGCAATCAGCCCCAGCATTTT,CASSASGTVSNQPQHF
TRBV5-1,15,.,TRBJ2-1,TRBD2,TGCGCCAGCAGCTTGTCCGGGGGACTAGGTGTTGAGCAGTTCTTC,CASSLSGGLGVEQFF
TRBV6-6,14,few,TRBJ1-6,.,TGTGCCACCCGACGGGGGAGCCAAAATTCACCCCTCCACTTT,CATRRGSQNSPLHF
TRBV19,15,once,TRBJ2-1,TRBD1,TGTGCCAGTAACCCCGACAGGGCAGGGGACAATGAGCAGTTCTTC,CASNPDRAGDNEQFF